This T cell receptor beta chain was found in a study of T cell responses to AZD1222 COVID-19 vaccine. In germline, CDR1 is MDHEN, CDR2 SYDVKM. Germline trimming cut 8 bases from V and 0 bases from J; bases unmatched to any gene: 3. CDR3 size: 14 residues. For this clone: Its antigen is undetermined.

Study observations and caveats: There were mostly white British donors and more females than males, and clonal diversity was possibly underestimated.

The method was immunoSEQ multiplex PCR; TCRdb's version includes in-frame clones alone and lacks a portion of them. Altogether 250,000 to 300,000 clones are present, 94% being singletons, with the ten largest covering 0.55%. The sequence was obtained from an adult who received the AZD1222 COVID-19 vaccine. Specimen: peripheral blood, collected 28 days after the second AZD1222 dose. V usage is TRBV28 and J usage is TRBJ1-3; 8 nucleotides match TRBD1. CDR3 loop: CASVTGGSGNTIYF. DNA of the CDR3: TGTGCCAGCGTAACAGGGGGCTCTGGAAACACCATATATTTT.